This T cell receptor (beta chain) was sequenced in a study of CD8+CD57+ T cells in acquired aplastic anemia. About the research overall: On average, sorted CD4+ and CD8+ cells gave 2.5 to 4 ug of DNA.

The study profiled TCR beta VDJ and CDR3 using genomic DNA as template. TCRdb independently ran MiXCR on the reads; one entry per CDR3 protein. The data hold under 350,000 distinct CDR3 sequences, with roughly 59% observed a single time. Individuals selected for sequencing had exhibited CD8+CD57+ cell expansion on flow cytometry. As a group, the patients uniformly had severe acquired aplastic anemia. This clonotype was observed a handful of times. The antigen is undetermined. The germline gives CDR1 SEHNR, CDR2 FQNEAQ (reference sequence). The germline V and J ends were trimmed by 0 bases and 1 base, with 9 bases remaining between them. The CDR3 extends over 15 amino acids. General study findings and limits: The CD8+ Simpson's diversity of patients and controls was not significantly different.

Sequencing was done on a sample of sorted CD4+, CD8+, or CD8+CD57+ T cells (not recorded which) from PBMCs. The TCR sequence derives from a human donor with aplastic anemia. The chain has TRBV7-9 and TRBJ2-5; D is ambiguous. The CDR3 coding sequence is TGTGCCAGCAGCTTAGCGACGACGTTCCAAGAGACCCAGTACTTC. Translated: CASSLATTFQETQYF.